What follows is one TCR beta chain and its context. Its antigen remains unidentified. The source of the sample is a study of beta chain features in type 1 diabetes. In the study overall: Healthy donors and patients had similar age, gender and cell yields.

Study observations and caveats: Sequencing of cDNA might inflate the share of cells that strongly express TCR.

This CDR3 is built from 16 residues. Germline CDR1 and CDR2: KGHSH and LQKENI. Deletions cut 3 bases from V and 4 bases from J, with 16 bases between. The authors reverse transcribed all of the isolated RNA, so sequencing captured expressed TCRB transcripts. This table comes from immunoSEQ multiplex PCR, and its TCRdb copy is limited to in-frame clones, with some not included. The repertoire includes more than 120,000 clones, about 10% of them detected once, and under 1.5% sits in the top ten. Sequenced material: naive CD4+ T cells from blood. This clonotype was sampled from a man between 18 and 35 years old in good health. This rearrangement joins TRBV18 to TRBJ2-1, with D hard to call. DNA for the CDR3: TGTGCCAGCTCACCTGCCGGGTCCTTACTATACAATGAGCAGTTCTTC. It encodes CASSPAGSLLYNEQFF.